Sequencing of this TCR beta chain was carried out in a study of CD8 T cells in Susac syndrome. RNA totalling about 0.5 to 1 ug underwent reverse transcription with random hexamers. TCRdb re-called the immunoSEQ multiplex PCR reads with MiXCR, one entry per CDR3 protein. In the table there are a few hundred thousand distinct CDR3 sequences, 95% of which are singletons. There are 11 residues in the CDR3. Germline values: CDR1 SNHLY, CDR2 FYNNEI. Deletions cut 6 bases from V and 9 bases from J, with 9 bases between. TEMRA cells were FACS-enriched and CD8+ and CD4+ T cells negatively isolated. This chain joins TRBV2 and TRBJ2-1; D is possibly TRBD2 (5 bases). The sample comprised CD4+ T cells from PBMCs. This sequence originates from a human donor with multiple sclerosis. The CDR3 reads CASSGLLEQFF. CDR3 sequence (DNA): TGTGCCAGCAGCGGACTCCTTGAGCAGTTCTTC.